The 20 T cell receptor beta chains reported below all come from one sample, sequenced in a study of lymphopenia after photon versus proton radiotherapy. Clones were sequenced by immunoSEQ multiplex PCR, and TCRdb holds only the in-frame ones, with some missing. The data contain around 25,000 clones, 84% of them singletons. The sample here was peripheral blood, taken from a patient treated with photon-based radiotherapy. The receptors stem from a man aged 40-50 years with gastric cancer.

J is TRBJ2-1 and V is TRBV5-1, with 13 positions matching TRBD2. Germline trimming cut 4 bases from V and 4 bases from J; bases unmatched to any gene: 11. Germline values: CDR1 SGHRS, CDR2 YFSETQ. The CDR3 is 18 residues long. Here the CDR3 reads CASSPVPGLAGLYNEQFF. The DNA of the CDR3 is TGCGCCAGCAGCCCCGTCCCGGGACTAGCGGGGCTGTACAATGAGCAGTTCTTC. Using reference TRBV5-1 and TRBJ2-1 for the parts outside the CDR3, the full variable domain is KAGVTQTPRYLIKTRGQQVTLSCSPISGHRSVSWYQQTPGQGLQFLFEYFSETQRNKGNFPGRFSGRQFSNSRSEMNVSTLELGDSALYLCASSPVPGLAGLYNEQFFGPGTRLTVL.

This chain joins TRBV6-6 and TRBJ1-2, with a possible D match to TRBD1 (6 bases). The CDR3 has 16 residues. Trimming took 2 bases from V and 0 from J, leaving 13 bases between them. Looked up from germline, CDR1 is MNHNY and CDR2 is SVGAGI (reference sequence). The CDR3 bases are TGTGCCAGCAGTTACGAGGGGGGCCGAGCTAACTATGGCTACACCTTC. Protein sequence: CASSYEGGRANYGYTF.

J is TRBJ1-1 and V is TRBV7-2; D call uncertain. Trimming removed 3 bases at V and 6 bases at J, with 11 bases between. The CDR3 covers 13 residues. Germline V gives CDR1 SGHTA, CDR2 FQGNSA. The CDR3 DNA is TGTGCCAGCAGCTTTAATCGGGAGGCTGAAGCTTTCTTT. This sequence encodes CASSFNREAEAFF.

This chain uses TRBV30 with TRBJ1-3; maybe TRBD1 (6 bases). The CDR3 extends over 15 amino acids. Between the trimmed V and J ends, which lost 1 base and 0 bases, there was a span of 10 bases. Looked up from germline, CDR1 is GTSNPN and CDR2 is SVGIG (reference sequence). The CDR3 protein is CAWSAGANSGNTIYF. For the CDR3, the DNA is TGTGCCTGGAGTGCGGGGGCCAACTCTGGAAACACCATATATTTT.

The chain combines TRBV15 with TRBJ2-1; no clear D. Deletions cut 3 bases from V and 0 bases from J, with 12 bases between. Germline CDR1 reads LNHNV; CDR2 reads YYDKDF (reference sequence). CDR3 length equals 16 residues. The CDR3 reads CATSSLRTSSYNEQFF. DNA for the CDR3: TGTGCCACCAGCAGTCTGCGTACGAGCTCCTACAATGAGCAGTTCTTC.

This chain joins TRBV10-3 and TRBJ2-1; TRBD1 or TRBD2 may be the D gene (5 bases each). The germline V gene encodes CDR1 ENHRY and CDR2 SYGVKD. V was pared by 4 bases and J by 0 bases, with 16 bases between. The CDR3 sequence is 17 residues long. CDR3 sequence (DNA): TGTGCCATCAGTGGGGGCCGGGGCCGCGCCTCCTACAATGAGCAGTTCTTC. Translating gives CAISGGRGRASYNEQFF.

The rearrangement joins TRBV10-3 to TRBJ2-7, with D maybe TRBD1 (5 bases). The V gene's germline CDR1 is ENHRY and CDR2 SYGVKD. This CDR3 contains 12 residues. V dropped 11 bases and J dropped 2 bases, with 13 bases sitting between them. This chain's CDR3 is CAAQGGPYEQYF. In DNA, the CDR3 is TGTGCCGCCCAGGGTGGCCCCTACGAGCAGTACTTC.

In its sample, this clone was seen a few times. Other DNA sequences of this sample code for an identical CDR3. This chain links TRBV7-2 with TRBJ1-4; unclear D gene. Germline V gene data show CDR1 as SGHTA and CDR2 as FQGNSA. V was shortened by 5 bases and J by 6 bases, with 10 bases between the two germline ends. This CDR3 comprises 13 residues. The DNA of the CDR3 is TGTGCCAGCAGCCCACAACGGTATGAAAAACTGTTTTTT. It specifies CASSPQRYEKLFF.

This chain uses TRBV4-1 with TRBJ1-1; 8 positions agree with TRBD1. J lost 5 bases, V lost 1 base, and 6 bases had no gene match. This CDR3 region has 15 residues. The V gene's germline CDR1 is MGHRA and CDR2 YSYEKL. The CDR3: CASSQGTDRETEAFF. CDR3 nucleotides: TGCGCCAGCAGCCAAGGAACGGACAGGGAAACTGAAGCTTTCTTT.

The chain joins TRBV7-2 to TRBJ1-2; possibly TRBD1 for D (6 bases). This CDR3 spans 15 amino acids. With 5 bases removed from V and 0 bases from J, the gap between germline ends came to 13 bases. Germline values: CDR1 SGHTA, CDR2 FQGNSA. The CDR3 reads CASSQGTVANYGYTF. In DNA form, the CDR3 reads TGTGCCAGCAGCCAGGGGACTGTAGCTAACTATGGCTACACCTTC.

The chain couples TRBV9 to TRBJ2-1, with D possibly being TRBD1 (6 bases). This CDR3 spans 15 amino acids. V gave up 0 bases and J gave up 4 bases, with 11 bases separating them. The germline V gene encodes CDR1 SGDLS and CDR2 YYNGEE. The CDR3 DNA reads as TGTGCCAGCAGCGTAGCCAGGGGCGGATACAATGAGCAGTTCTTC. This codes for CASSVARGGYNEQFF.

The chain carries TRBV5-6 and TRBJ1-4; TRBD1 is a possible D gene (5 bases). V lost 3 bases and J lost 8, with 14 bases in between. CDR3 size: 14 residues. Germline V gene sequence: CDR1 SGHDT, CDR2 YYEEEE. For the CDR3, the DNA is TGTGCCAGCAGCTCAGCAGGGATAAGGGAAAAACTGTTTTTT. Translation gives CASSSAGIREKLFF.

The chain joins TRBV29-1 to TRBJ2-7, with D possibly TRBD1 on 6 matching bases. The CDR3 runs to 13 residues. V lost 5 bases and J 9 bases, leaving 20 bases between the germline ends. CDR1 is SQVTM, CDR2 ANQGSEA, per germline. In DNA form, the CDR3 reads TGCAGCGTTCACGGAAGGGCAGGGGAAGGGCAGTACTTC. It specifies CSVHGRAGEGQYF.

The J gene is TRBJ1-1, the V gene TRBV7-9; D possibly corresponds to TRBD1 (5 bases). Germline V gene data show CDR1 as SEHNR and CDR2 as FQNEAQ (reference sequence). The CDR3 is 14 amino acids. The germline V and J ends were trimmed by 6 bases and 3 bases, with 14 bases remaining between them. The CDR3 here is CASRWGDSYTEAFF. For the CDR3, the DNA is TGTGCCAGCAGGTGGGGCGACAGTTACACTGAAGCTTTCTTT.

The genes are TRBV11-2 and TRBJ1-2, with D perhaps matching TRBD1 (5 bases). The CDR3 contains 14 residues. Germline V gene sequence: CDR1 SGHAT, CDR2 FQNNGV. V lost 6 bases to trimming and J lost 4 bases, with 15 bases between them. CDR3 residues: CASRPDSFGYGYTF. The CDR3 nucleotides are TGTGCCAGCAGACCCGACAGCTTCGGCTATGGCTACACCTTC.

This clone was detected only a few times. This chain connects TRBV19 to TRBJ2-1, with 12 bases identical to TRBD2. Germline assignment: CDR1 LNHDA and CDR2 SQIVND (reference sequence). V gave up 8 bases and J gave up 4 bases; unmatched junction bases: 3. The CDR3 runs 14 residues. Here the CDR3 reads CASQLAGGYNEQFF. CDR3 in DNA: TGTGCCAGTCAGCTAGCGGGGGGGTACAATGAGCAGTTCTTC.

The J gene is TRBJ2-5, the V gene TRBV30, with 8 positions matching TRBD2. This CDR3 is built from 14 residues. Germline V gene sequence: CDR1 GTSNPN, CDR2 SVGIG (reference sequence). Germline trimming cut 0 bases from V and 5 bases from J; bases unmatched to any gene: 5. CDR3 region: CAWSVRGGLETQYF. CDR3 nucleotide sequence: TGTGCCTGGAGTGTACGGGGGGGGTTGGAGACCCAGTACTTC.

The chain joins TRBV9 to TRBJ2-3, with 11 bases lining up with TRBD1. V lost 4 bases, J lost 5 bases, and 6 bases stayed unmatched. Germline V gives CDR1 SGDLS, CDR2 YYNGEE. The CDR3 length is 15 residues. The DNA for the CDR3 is TGTGCCAGCAGCCCGGGCGGGACAGGGGGAGATACGCAGTATTTT. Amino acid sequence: CASSPGGTGGDTQYF.

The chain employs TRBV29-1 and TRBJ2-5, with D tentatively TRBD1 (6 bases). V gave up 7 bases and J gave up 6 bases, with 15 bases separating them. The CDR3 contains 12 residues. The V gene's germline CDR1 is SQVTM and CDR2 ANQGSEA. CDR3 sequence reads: CSAGGRLKTQYF. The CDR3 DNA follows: TGCAGCGCTGGGGGCAGGTTAAAGACCCAGTACTTC.

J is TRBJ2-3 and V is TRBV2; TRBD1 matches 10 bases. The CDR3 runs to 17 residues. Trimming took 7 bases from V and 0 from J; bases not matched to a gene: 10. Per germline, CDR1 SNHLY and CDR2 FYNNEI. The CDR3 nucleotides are TGTGCCAGCACGGACAGGGGGTGGATGGGTAGCACAGATACGCAGTATTTT. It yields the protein CASTDRGWMGSTDTQYF.